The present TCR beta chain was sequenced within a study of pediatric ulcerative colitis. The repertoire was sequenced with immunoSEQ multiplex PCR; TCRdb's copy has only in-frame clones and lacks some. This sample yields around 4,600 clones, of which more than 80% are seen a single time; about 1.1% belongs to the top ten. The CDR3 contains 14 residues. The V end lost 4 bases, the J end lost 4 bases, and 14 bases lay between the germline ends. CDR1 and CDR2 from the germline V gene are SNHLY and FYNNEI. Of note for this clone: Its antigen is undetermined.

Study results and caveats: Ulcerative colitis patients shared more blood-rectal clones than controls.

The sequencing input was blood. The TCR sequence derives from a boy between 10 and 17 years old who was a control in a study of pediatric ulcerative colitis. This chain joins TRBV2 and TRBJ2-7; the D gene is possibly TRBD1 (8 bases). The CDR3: CASSADRGGYEQYV. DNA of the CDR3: TGTGCCAGCAGTGCCGACAGGGGAGGGTACGAGCAGTACGTC.